This T cell receptor (beta chain) originates from a study of control samples from healthy donors and cancer patients. Libraries were prepared by immunoSEQ multiplex PCR; TCRdb keeps only in-frame clonotypes and omits some of them. The data show 70,000 to 100,000 clones, about 90% seen once. Trimming cost V 4 bases and J 5 bases; bases outside gene matches: 11. The CDR3 is 18 residues long. The germline V gene encodes CDR1 SGDLS and CDR2 YYNGEE. This TCR was recovered from a woman aged 55-75 years with head and neck cancer. Sample: PBMCs. The chain carries TRBV9 and TRBJ2-5, with TRBD2 matching 16 bases. The CDR3 DNA reads TGTGCCAGCAGCCCACAAGGGACTAGCGGGAGGGGATTTGAGACCCAGTACTTC. Amino acid sequence: CASSPQGTSGRGFETQYF.